Following are 28 T cell receptor beta chains from one sample sequenced in a study of persistence of HIV-infected CD4 T cells. Their antigens are not known. The libraries were made with immunoSEQ version 4 in survey mode. Using immunoSEQ multiplex PCR, the repertoire was profiled, and TCRdb retains in-frame clones only, with some absent. The top ten clones hold about 3.5% of a sample with some 50,000 clones, more than 80% of them seen once. Cells were stimulated nonspecifically with anti-CD3/anti-CD28 magnetic beads. Sorting selected CD4+ T cells upregulating both CD40 ligand and CD69. The source was CD4+ T cells sorted from PBMCs after 18-hour stimulation, collected from a patient who received antiretroviral therapy. Receptors were obtained from an adult woman with HIV who was CMV-seropositive.

The V and J genes are TRBV18 and TRBJ1-2; no reliable D call. V was clipped by 3 bases and J by 0 bases, with 2 bases between them. Germline CDR1 reads KGHSH; CDR2 reads LQKENI. The length of the CDR3 is 12 residues. The CDR3 DNA sequence: TGTGCCAGCTCACCTACTAACTATGGCTACACCTTC. Translating it yields CASSPTNYGYTF.

This chain uses TRBV7-2 with TRBJ2-1, with unresolved D. Germline CDR1 SGHTA, CDR2 FQGNSA. The CDR3 loop spans 15 amino acids. V was shortened by 5 bases and J by 0 bases, with 11 bases between the two germline ends. The CDR3 reads CASSLDGFSYNEQFF. CDR3 bases: TGTGCCAGCAGCCTGGACGGTTTCTCCTACAATGAGCAGTTCTTC.

The rearrangement links TRBV4-1 to TRBJ2-7; a weak D match, TRBD1 (5 bases). Germline CDR1 and CDR2: MGHRA and YSYEKL. The CDR3 has 13 amino acids. Trimming shortened V by 4 bases and J by 2 bases, and 9 bases separated the two germline ends. The CDR3 loop reads CASSLDRTYEQYF. DNA of the CDR3: TGCGCCAGCAGCCTAGACAGAACCTACGAGCAGTACTTC.

Only one count was recorded for this clone. The V and J genes are TRBV28 and TRBJ1-3; no clear D. Trimming stripped 6 bases from V and 7 bases from J, with 10 bases between. This CDR3 comprises 12 residues. Germline values: CDR1 MDHEN, CDR2 SYDVKM. The CDR3 spells CASSPPGNTIYF. In DNA, the CDR3 is TGTGCCAGCAGCCCCCCGGGGAACACCATATATTTT.

The chain has TRBV3-1 (or the pseudogene TRBV3-2) and TRBJ2-2; D possibly matches TRBD1 or TRBD2 (5 bases each). Germline lookup yields CDR1 LGHDT and CDR2 YNNKEL (reference sequence). With 5 bases removed from V and 2 bases from J, the gap between germline ends came to 15 bases. The CDR3 is 16 residues long. The CDR3 coding sequence is TGTGCCAGCAGCTTCAGGGCTAGCCTTAACACCGGGGAGCTGTTTTTT. Its protein product is CASSFRASLNTGELFF.

V and J are TRBV12-3 or TRBV12-4 and TRBJ1-2; possible D gene TRBD1, 6 bases. CDR3 size: 13 residues. Trimming left V 6 bases short and J 2 bases short, with 10 bases between. The CDR3 coding sequence is TGTGCCAGCAGGAGGGGGGGAAACTATGGCTACACCTTC. This sequence encodes CASRRGGNYGYTF.

The chain recombines TRBV20-1 with TRBJ2-7; 7 positions match TRBD2. The V and J ends lost 3 bases and 3 bases, in that order; junction bases with no gene match: 8. Germline V gene sequence: CDR1 DFQATT, CDR2 SNEGSKA (reference sequence). The CDR3 extends over 14 amino acids. CDR3 coding DNA: TGCAGTGCTAGTAGCGGGTACCCCCTCTACGAGCAGTACTTC. This sequence encodes CSASSGYPLYEQYF.

The rearrangement uses TRBV30 and TRBJ1-2; 7 positions match TRBD1. This CDR3 has 14 amino acids. CDR1 and CDR2 (germline): GTSNPN, SVGIG (reference sequence). J gave up 8 bases and V 1 base, and 10 bases lay outside the gene matches. The CDR3 DNA is TGTGCCTGGAGTGCCAACAGGGGAGGAGGGGGCTACACCTTC. Amino acid sequence: CAWSANRGGGGYTF.

V usage is TRBV7-2 and J usage is TRBJ1-6, with D maybe TRBD1 (5 bases). This CDR3 has 16 amino acids. CDR1 and CDR2 from the germline V gene are SGHTA and FQGNSA. V shed 6 bases and J shed 5 bases, with 17 bases lying between them. CDR3 residues: CASSFLGPANNSPLHF. CDR3 sequence (DNA): TGTGCCAGCAGTTTCCTGGGACCCGCTAATAATTCACCCCTCCACTTT.

A few counts support this clone. This rearrangement joins TRBV4-3 to TRBJ2-7; D is uncertain. Germline CDR1 is LGHNA and CDR2 is YSLEER. Trimming removed 2 bases at V and 5 bases at J, with 13 bases between. This CDR3 comprises 14 residues. In nucleotides, the CDR3 is TGCGCCAGCAGCCAAACGAGATTTTCTGACGAGCAGTACTTC. Protein: CASSQTRFSDEQYF.

V gene TRBV5-1 combines with J gene TRBJ2-3, with 7 bases fitting TRBD2. The CDR3 extends over 16 amino acids. V dropped 4 bases and J dropped 4; count of bases not matched to a gene: 12. CDR1 is SGHRS, CDR2 YFSETQ, per germline. CDR3 sequence reads: CASSGAGGGRADTQYF. DNA for the CDR3: TGCGCCAGCAGCGGTGCTGGCGGGGGTAGAGCAGATACGCAGTATTTT. The complete variable domain, with remaining parts taken from reference TRBV5-1 and TRBJ2-3, reads KAGVTQTPRYLIKTRGQQVTLSCSPISGHRSVSWYQQTPGQGLQFLFEYFSETQRNKGNFPGRFSGRQFSNSRSEMNVSTLELGDSALYLCASSGAGGGRADTQYFGPGTRLTVL.

The chain employs TRBV14 and TRBJ2-7; no clear D. V was cut by 1 base and J by 2 bases, with 12 bases left in between. CDR1 and CDR2 (germline): SGHDN, FVKESK. The CDR3 runs 15 residues. As DNA, the CDR3 is TGTGCCAGCAGCCAAGCGTCGAATCCCACCTACGAGCAGTACTTC. This encodes CASSQASNPTYEQYF. The full variable domain, its missing parts supplied by reference TRBV14 and TRBJ2-7, is EAGVTQFPSHSVIEKGQTVTLRCDPISGHDNLYWYRRVMGKEIKFLLHFVKESKQDESGMPNNRFLAERTGGTYSTLKVQPAELEDSGVYFCASSQASNPTYEQYFGPGTRLTVT.

This clone occurred once. The chain employs TRBV19 and TRBJ2-5; D not certain. With 5 bases removed from V and 5 bases from J, the gap between germline ends came to 12 bases. The CDR3 is made up of 13 amino acids. The germline V gene has CDR1 LNHDA and CDR2 SQIVND (reference sequence). The CDR3 bases are TGTGCCAGTAGTGCCCGACTGGGGGAGACCCAGTACTTC. Protein product: CASSARLGETQYF.

The chain recombines TRBV2 with TRBJ1-1; 8 bases align to TRBD1. Per germline, CDR1 SNHLY and CDR2 FYNNEI. V shed 4 bases and J 1 base; nucleotides not matched to a gene: 5. The CDR3 spans 15 residues. The CDR3 sequence: CASSVQGAANTEAFF. Written as DNA, the CDR3 is TGTGCCAGCAGTGTGCAGGGGGCGGCGAACACTGAAGCTTTCTTT. Full variable domain (outside the CDR3, taken from reference TRBV2 and TRBJ1-1): EPEVTQTPSHQVTQMGQEVILRCVPISNHLYFYWYRQILGQKVEFLVSFYNNEISEKSEIFDDQFSVERPDGSNFTLKIRSTKLEDSAMYFCASSVQGAANTEAFFGQGTRLTVV.

The chain joins TRBV11-3 to TRBJ2-3; 7 nucleotides align to TRBD2. The CDR3 runs to 14 residues. J was trimmed by 2 bases and V by 5 bases; bases with no gene match: 4. Germline V gene lookup returns CDR1 SGHNT and CDR2 YENEEA. CDR3: CASSGGGPTDTQYF. DNA for the CDR3: TGTGCCAGCAGCGGGGGGGGTCCCACAGATACGCAGTATTTT.

The genes are TRBV30 and TRBJ1-6, with TRBD1 as a possible D gene (5 bases). Deletions cut 5 bases from V and 7 bases from J, with 12 bases between. The CDR3 has 13 residues. Looked up from germline, CDR1 is GTSNPN and CDR2 is SVGIG (reference sequence). CDR3 coding DNA: TGTGCCTGGTCGCGGGGGGAGAATTCACCCCTCCACTTT. Protein: CAWSRGENSPLHF.

The rearrangement links TRBV5-6 to TRBJ2-1; D is possibly TRBD2 (5 bases). This CDR3 has 17 residues. Germline-derived CDR1 and CDR2 are SGHDT and YYEEEE. V was pared by 0 bases and J by 0 bases, with 13 bases between. CDR3 DNA sequence: TGTGCCAGCAGCTTGGCGTTTACGGGGAGCTCCTACAATGAGCAGTTCTTC. Residues: CASSLAFTGSSYNEQFF.

The rearrangement links TRBV14 to TRBJ1-1; D possibly corresponds to TRBD1 (5 bases). Trimming took off 1 base at V and 2 bases at J, with 14 bases between the two ends. CDR1 and CDR2 (germline): SGHDN, FVKESK. This CDR3 is built from 16 residues. Here the CDR3 DNA reads TGTGCCAGCAGCCAAGCGGGACTTTCAGGCAACACTGAAGCTTTCTTT. Its protein product is CASSQAGLSGNTEAFF.

The chain has TRBV6-5 and TRBJ2-7, with 8 positions matching TRBD1. Germline-derived CDR1 and CDR2 are MNHEY and SVGAGI. The J segment lost 7 bases and the V segment lost 6 bases, leaving 11 bases of the junction unmatched. This CDR3 spans 14 amino acids. Here the CDR3 reads CASRVLQGVREQYF. CDR3 nucleotides: TGTGCCAGCAGGGTACTACAGGGGGTGCGGGAGCAGTACTTC.

This CDR3 is CASSLTGTSHEQYF. CDR3 nucleotide sequence: TGTGCCAGCAGCTTAACGGGGACTAGTCACGAGCAGTACTTC. V usage is TRBV7-3 and J usage is TRBJ2-7; 8 bases align to TRBD2. The CDR3 contains 14 residues. Germline CDR1 is SGHTA and CDR2 is FQGTGA. V was clipped by 0 bases and J by 5 bases; unmatched bases: 3. The complete variable domain, with remaining parts taken from reference TRBV7-3 and TRBJ2-7, reads GAGVSQTPSNKVTEKGKYVELRCDPISGHTALYWYRQSLGQGPEFLIYFQGTGAADDSGLPNDRFFAVRPEGSVSTLKIQRTERGDSAVYLCASSLTGTSHEQYFGPGTRLTVT.

As DNA, the CDR3 is TGTGCCAGCAGCTTAAGTCGGGCCGTGAACACTGAAGCTTTCTTT. Translating gives CASSLSRAVNTEAFF. The chain uses TRBV7-3 and TRBJ1-1; no reliable D call. V lost 1 base and J 0 bases, leaving 9 bases between the germline ends. This CDR3 comprises 15 residues. Germline-derived CDR1 and CDR2 are SGHTA and FQGTGA.

The chain has TRBV7-8 and TRBJ2-5; D tentatively reads TRBD1 or TRBD2 (6 bases each). This CDR3 has 14 amino acids. Between the trimmed V and J ends, which lost 5 bases and 3 bases, there was a span of 13 bases. Germline CDR1 reads SGHVS; CDR2 reads FQNEAQ. The CDR3 sequence is CASSPPRGEETQYF. DNA for the CDR3: TGTGCCAGCAGCCCACCGAGGGGGGAAGAGACCCAGTACTTC.

This clone occurred once. The V gene is TRBV18, the J gene TRBJ2-6; D remains ambiguous. This CDR3 is built from 15 residues. The germline V and J ends were trimmed by 3 bases and 4 bases, with 10 bases remaining between them. CDR1 is KGHSH, CDR2 LQKENI, per germline. CDR3 protein: CASSPAQGGANVLTF. In nucleotides, the CDR3 is TGTGCCAGCTCACCCGCTCAAGGGGGGGCCAACGTCCTGACTTTC.

Here the CDR3 reads CASSIGQSANYGYTF. Written as DNA, the CDR3 is TGTGCCAGTAGTATAGGGCAGTCGGCTAACTATGGCTACACCTTC. V and J are TRBV19 and TRBJ1-2; no firm D call. The CDR3 is 15 amino acids. V gave up 1 base and J gave up 0 bases, with 9 bases separating them. Per the germline V gene, CDR1 is LNHDA and CDR2 is SQIVND (reference sequence).

This chain joins TRBV14 and TRBJ1-2, with TRBD1 as a possible D gene (6 bases). The germline gives CDR1 SGHDN, CDR2 FVKESK. The CDR3 loop spans 13 amino acids. V lost 1 base and J lost 8, with 11 bases in between. The DNA of the CDR3 is TGTGCCAGCAGCCAAGGCCAGGGGATCGGCTACACCTTC. Its translation is CASSQGQGIGYTF.

This clone was detected once. The chain is built from TRBV5-4 and TRBJ2-1; D is unresolved. V lost 3 bases and J lost 0, with 13 bases in between. This CDR3 spans 16 amino acids. Germline V gives CDR1 SGHNT, CDR2 YYREEE (reference sequence). The DNA for the CDR3 is TGTGCCAGCAGCTCGGCAAGTGCCCGCTCCTACAATGAGCAGTTCTTC. Protein sequence: CASSSASARSYNEQFF. Full variable domain (missing parts from reference TRBV5-4 and TRBJ2-1): ETGVTQSPTHLIKTRGQQVTLRCSSQSGHNTVSWYQQALGQGPQFIFQYYREEENGRGNFPPRFSGLQFPNYSSELNVNALELDDSALYLCASSSASARSYNEQFFGPGTRLTVL.

V gene TRBV12-3 or TRBV12-4 combines with J gene TRBJ2-7; D is unclear. V dropped 3 bases and J dropped 0 bases, with 6 bases sitting between them. The CDR3 consists of 13 residues. DNA of the CDR3: TGTGCCAGCAGTTTTACGGACTCCTACGAGCAGTACTTC. Protein: CASSFTDSYEQYF.

The chain couples TRBV5-1 to TRBJ1-1; D is perhaps TRBD1 (6 bases). Germline loops: CDR1 SGHRS, CDR2 YFSETQ. V lost 4 bases and J 0 bases, leaving 16 bases between the germline ends. The CDR3 sequence is 16 residues long. The CDR3 DNA follows: TGCGCCAGCAGCGCATTGGACAGACCATTGAACACTGAAGCTTTCTTT. Translated, it gives CASSALDRPLNTEAFF.